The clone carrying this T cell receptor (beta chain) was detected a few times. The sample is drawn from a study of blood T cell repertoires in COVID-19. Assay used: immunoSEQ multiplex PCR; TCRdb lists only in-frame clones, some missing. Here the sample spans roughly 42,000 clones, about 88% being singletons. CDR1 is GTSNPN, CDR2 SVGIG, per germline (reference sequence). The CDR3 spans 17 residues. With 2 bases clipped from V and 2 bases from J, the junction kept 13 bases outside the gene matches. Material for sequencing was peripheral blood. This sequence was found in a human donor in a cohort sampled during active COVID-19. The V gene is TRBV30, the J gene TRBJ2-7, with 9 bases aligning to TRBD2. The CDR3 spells CAWSPPPRLAATYEQYF. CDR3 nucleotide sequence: TGTGCCTGGAGTCCACCCCCCAGACTAGCGGCTACCTACGAGCAGTACTTC. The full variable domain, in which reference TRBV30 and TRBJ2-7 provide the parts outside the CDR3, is SQTIHQWPATLVQPVGSPLSLECTVEGTSNPNLYWYRQAAGRGLQLLFYSVGIGQISSEVPQNLSASRPQDRQFILSSKKLLLSDSGFYLCAWSPPPRLAATYEQYFGPGTRLTVT.